Presented here are 28 T cell receptor beta chains from one specimen sequenced in a study of blood T cell repertoires in COVID-19. Data came from immunoSEQ multiplex PCR; TCRdb stores just in-frame clones and leaves some out. Here the sample spans a few hundred thousand clones, more than 85% being singletons. The sequenced material came from peripheral blood. These receptors were taken from a man between 18 and 35 years old with active or convalescent COVID-19.

The V and J genes are TRBV3-1 (or the pseudogene TRBV3-2) and TRBJ1-6, with 12 bases aligning to TRBD1. Germline-derived CDR1 and CDR2 are LGHDT and YNNKEL (reference sequence). J was trimmed by 10 bases and V by 3 bases; bases with no gene match: 7. This CDR3 contains 16 residues. In DNA, the CDR3 is TGTGCCAGCAGCCACCTGGGACAGGGGGCTGGGTCACCCCTCCACTTT. This encodes CASSHLGQGAGSPLHF.

The rearrangement uses TRBV30 and TRBJ2-5; D possibly corresponds to TRBD1 (5 bases). The germline V gene encodes CDR1 GTSNPN and CDR2 SVGIG (reference sequence). V shed 5 bases and J shed 0 bases, with 13 bases lying between them. The CDR3 runs to 14 residues. The CDR3 sequence: CAWHLMTDQETQYF. DNA of the CDR3: TGTGCCTGGCACCTCATGACAGACCAAGAGACCCAGTACTTC.

This clone has a single count. The CDR3, as DNA: TGTGCCAGCAGTCCAAAATATGGGGAGAGGTATGAAAAACTGTTTTTT. Protein: CASSPKYGERYEKLFF. The chain joins TRBV28 to TRBJ1-4; no reliable D call. Germline V gene lookup returns CDR1 MDHEN and CDR2 SYDVKM. Trimming cost V 5 bases and J 6 bases, with 19 bases left between them. The CDR3 is 16 residues long.

V is TRBV6-5 and J is TRBJ2-1; D uncertain. This CDR3 is 12 amino acids long. V dropped 6 bases and J dropped 5 bases, with 8 bases sitting between them. From germline, CDR1 is MNHEY and CDR2 SVGAGI. The CDR3 DNA is TGTGCCAGCAGCCCAACAAACAATGAGCAGTTCTTC. It codes for CASSPTNNEQFF.

V gene TRBV7-9 combines with J gene TRBJ2-7; 7 bases match TRBD1. The CDR3 has 13 residues. From germline, CDR1 is SEHNR and CDR2 FQNEAQ (reference sequence). V shed 10 bases and J 3 bases; nucleotides not matched to a gene: 9. The CDR3 sequence: CAIETGSGYEQYF. For the CDR3, the DNA is TGTGCCATCGAGACAGGGTCCGGCTACGAGCAGTACTTC.

This chain uses TRBV11-3 with TRBJ2-2; D gene unclear. CDR1 SGHNT and CDR2 YENEEA come from the germline V gene. The V gene lost 1 base and the J gene lost 1 base, with 4 bases spanning the gap. The CDR3 extends over 14 amino acids. The CDR3 protein is CASSLARNTGELFF. DNA for the CDR3: TGTGCCAGCAGCTTAGCCAGGAACACCGGGGAGCTGTTTTTT.

The rearrangement joins TRBV12-3 or TRBV12-4 to TRBJ2-3, with D unresolved. The CDR3 extends over 11 amino acids. The V gene lost 3 bases and the J gene lost 6 bases, with 4 bases spanning the gap. The CDR3 sequence: CASSFEDTQYF. The CDR3 DNA reads TGTGCCAGCAGTTTCGAGGATACGCAGTATTTT.

Only one count was recorded for this clone. The V and J genes are TRBV5-6 and TRBJ2-6; TRBD1 agrees at 10 bases. CDR1 SGHDT and CDR2 YYEEEE come from the germline V gene. J gave up 3 bases and V 4 bases, and 10 bases lay outside the gene matches. This CDR3 is 18 amino acids long. The CDR3 DNA reads TGTGCCAGCAGCCCGCTCGGGACAGGGGACCTTGGGGCCAACGTCCTGACTTTC. It encodes CASSPLGTGDLGANVLTF. Looking up the rest from reference TRBV5-6 and TRBJ2-6 gives the full variable domain: DAGVTQSPTHLIKTRGQQVTLRCSPKSGHDTVSWYQQALGQGPQFIFQYYEEEERQRGNFPDRFSGHQFPNYSSELNVNALLLGDSALYLCASSPLGTGDLGANVLTFGAGSRLTVL.

V and J are TRBV5-1 and TRBJ1-4; 8 bases align to TRBD1. The CDR3 has 15 residues. Germline loops: CDR1 SGHRS, CDR2 YFSETQ. V was pared by 0 bases and J by 5 bases, with 3 bases of the junction left unmatched. DNA for the CDR3: TGCGCCAGCAGCTTGGACAGGGGGATCAATGAAAAACTGTTTTTT. This translates into CASSLDRGINEKLFF.

The sample holds a few counts of this clone. The chain employs TRBV27 and TRBJ1-6; perhaps TRBD1 as D (6 bases). Deletions cut 2 bases from V and 9 bases from J, with 11 bases between. Germline loops: CDR1 MNHEY, CDR2 SMNVEV (reference sequence). The CDR3 consists of 14 residues. The DNA of the CDR3 is TGTGCCAGCAGTTTAACAGGGAACCGTTCACCCCTCCACTTT. This translates into CASSLTGNRSPLHF.

The rearrangement links TRBV3-1 (or the pseudogene TRBV3-2) to TRBJ2-3, with D uncertain. CDR3 size: 14 residues. The germline CDR1 and CDR2 sequences are LGHDT and YNNKEL (reference sequence). V lost 6 bases and J lost 3, with 13 bases in between. The CDR3 DNA follows: TGTGCCAGCAGAGCAAGGAGTGGGACAGATACGCAGTATTTT. This codes for CASRARSGTDTQYF.

The chain has TRBV9 and TRBJ2-2; D might be TRBD2 (5 bases). From germline, CDR1 is SGDLS and CDR2 YYNGEE. CDR3 length: 13 amino acids. The V and J ends lost 2 bases and 7 bases respectively, with 9 bases between them. For the CDR3, the DNA is TGTGCCAGCAGCGTTGGGAGACACGGGGAGCTGTTTTTT. It encodes CASSVGRHGELFF.

This sequence joins TRBV7-2 and TRBJ1-6, with D maybe TRBD1 (6 bases). CDR1 and CDR2 (germline): SGHTA, FQGNSA. The CDR3 length is 14 residues. V lost 5 bases and J 6 bases, leaving 11 bases between the germline ends. CDR3 loop: CASSLQGFNSPLHF. As DNA, the CDR3 is TGTGCCAGCAGCCTCCAGGGGTTTAATTCACCCCTCCACTTT.

This clone was detected a few times. V is TRBV7-2 and J is TRBJ1-2; D gene ambiguous. Germline V gives CDR1 SGHTA, CDR2 FQGNSA. Trimming shortened V by 6 bases and J by 4 bases, and 21 bases separated the two germline ends. The CDR3 extends over 16 amino acids. The CDR3 spells CASRLPNELLRYGYTF. CDR3 sequence (DNA): TGTGCCAGCAGACTTCCCAACGAGCTCCTCCGCTATGGCTACACCTTC.

The chain couples TRBV11-1 to TRBJ2-5; D is uncertain. The ends were cut back, 4 bases at V and 9 bases at J, with 9 bases in the middle. The CDR3 covers 11 residues. Germline-derived CDR1 and CDR2 are SGHAT and FQDESV (reference sequence). The CDR3 sequence is CASSYSAAQYF. As DNA, the CDR3 is TGTGCCAGCAGCTATTCGGCGGCCCAGTACTTC.

The rearrangement uses TRBV18 and TRBJ1-3; D may be TRBD1 (6 bases). Trimming shortened V by 3 bases and J by 2 bases, and 8 bases separated the two germline ends. In germline, CDR1 is KGHSH, CDR2 LQKENI. The CDR3 has 14 residues. This CDR3 reads CASSPRDTGNTIYF. CDR3 sequence (DNA): TGTGCCAGCTCACCCAGGGACACTGGAAACACCATATATTTT.

The chain joins TRBV19 to TRBJ1-5, with a tentative D call TRBD1 (5 bases). Germline V gene data show CDR1 as LNHDA and CDR2 as SQIVND (reference sequence). The V gene lost 5 bases and the J gene lost 2 bases, with 10 bases spanning the gap. The CDR3 consists of 14 residues. The CDR3 DNA follows: TGTGCCAGTAGTCAGGGATATGGCAATCAGCCCCAGCATTTT. Amino acid sequence: CASSQGYGNQPQHF. The entire variable domain, with the rest obtained from reference TRBV19 and TRBJ1-5, is as follows: DGGITQSPKYLFRKEGQNVTLSCEQNLNHDAMYWYRQDPGQGLRLIYYSQIVNDFQKGDIAEGYSVSREKKESFPLTVTSAQKNPTAFYLCASSQGYGNQPQHFGDGTRLSIL.

The rearrangement links TRBV19 to TRBJ1-1; weak D call: TRBD1 (5 bases). The germline gives CDR1 LNHDA, CDR2 SQIVND (reference sequence). The CDR3 has 14 residues. V was cut by 2 bases and J by 1 base, with 8 bases left in between. The CDR3 DNA sequence: TGTGCCAGTAGTATATCAGGGCCGAACACTGAAGCTTTCTTT. This gives the protein CASSISGPNTEAFF.

J is TRBJ2-7 and V is TRBV4-3, with no clear D. V gave up 0 bases and J gave up 1 base, with 16 bases separating them. Per the germline V gene, CDR1 is LGHNA and CDR2 is YSLEER. The CDR3 loop spans 17 amino acids. The CDR3 region has the DNA TGCGCCAGCAGCCAAGAGGTAGTCGAAAACTATTCCTACGAGCAGTACTTC. Translation gives CASSQEVVENYSYEQYF.

The chain recombines TRBV3-1 (or the pseudogene TRBV3-2) with TRBJ2-2, with 7 bases identical to TRBD1. The V and J ends lost 6 bases and 3 bases, in that order; junction bases with no gene match: 10. There are 16 residues in the CDR3. Germline values: CDR1 LGHDT, CDR2 YNNKEL (reference sequence). For the CDR3, the DNA is TGTGCCAGCAGGCGATCGGGACAGTACTACACCGGGGAGCTGTTTTTT. Its protein is CASRRSGQYYTGELFF.

CDR3 in DNA: TGTGCCAGCAGCGCCAGGGGGGCCGGAGAGACCCAGTACTTC. It specifies CASSARGAGETQYF. The J gene is TRBJ2-5, the V gene TRBV9; maybe TRBD1 (7 bases). Looked up from germline, CDR1 is SGDLS and CDR2 is YYNGEE. This CDR3 is built from 14 residues. Trimming removed 3 bases from V and 4 bases from J, with 13 bases in between.

V gene TRBV29-1 combines with J gene TRBJ1-1; no firm D call. The CDR3 is made up of 12 amino acids. The germline CDR1 and CDR2 sequences are SQVTM and ANQGSEA. The V gene lost 7 bases and the J gene lost 5 bases, with 14 bases spanning the gap. CDR3 DNA: TGCAGCGGAGGGCCGGCGTCAACTGAAGCTTTCTTT. Its protein product is CSGGPASTEAFF.

The chain carries TRBV3-1 (or the pseudogene TRBV3-2) and TRBJ2-7, with TRBD2 matching 7 bases. CDR3 size: 15 residues. Trimming took 2 bases from V and 0 from J; bases not matched to a gene: 4. In germline, CDR1 is LGHDT, CDR2 YNNKEL (reference sequence). The CDR3 DNA sequence: TGTGCCAGCAGCCAACGGGGCGGGAGCTCCTACGAGCAGTACTTC. Its protein product is CASSQRGGSSYEQYF.

This chain uses TRBV7-2 with TRBJ1-5, with D unclear. Germline CDR1 is SGHTA and CDR2 is FQGNSA. This CDR3 is 15 amino acids long. Trimming left V 0 bases short and J 3 bases short, with 9 bases between. The CDR3, as DNA: TGTGCCAGCAGCTTAGCAGTCGGGAACAATCAGCCCCAGCATTTT. Encoded protein: CASSLAVGNNQPQHF.

The chain uses TRBV28 and TRBJ1-4; 11 bases line up with TRBD1. The CDR3 spans 14 residues. Per germline, CDR1 MDHEN and CDR2 SYDVKM. V shed 10 bases, J shed 6 bases, and the junction held 7 bases outside the gene matches. The CDR3 sequence: CAIGQGARYEKLFF. CDR3 coding DNA: TGTGCCATCGGACAGGGGGCCCGTTATGAAAAACTGTTTTTT.

V is TRBV27 and J is TRBJ2-1; TRBD2 might be the D (5 bases). The CDR3 has 12 residues. The V gene lost 8 bases and the J gene lost 6 bases, with 11 bases spanning the gap. The germline V gene encodes CDR1 MNHEY and CDR2 SMNVEV (reference sequence). This CDR3 reads CASGRTLNEQFF. CDR3 nucleotides: TGTGCCAGCGGCCGGACTCTCAATGAGCAGTTCTTC.

The chain links TRBV5-6 to TRBJ1-3; D is undetermined. CDR1 and CDR2 from the germline V gene are SGHDT and YYEEEE. The CDR3 extends over 14 amino acids. Deletions cut 0 bases from V and 4 bases from J, with 8 bases between. The CDR3 sequence is CASSLGARGNTIYF. In DNA, the CDR3 is TGTGCCAGCAGCTTGGGGGCCAGGGGAAACACCATATATTTT.

V usage is TRBV28 and J usage is TRBJ1-5; D is unclear. Germline lookup yields CDR1 MDHEN and CDR2 SYDVKM. The ends were cut back, 3 bases at V and 5 bases at J, with 8 bases in the middle. The CDR3 covers 13 residues. CDR3 in DNA: TGTGCCAGCAGTTTCACAGATGATCAGCCCCAGCATTTT. Amino acids: CASSFTDDQPQHF.